This is a list of T cell receptor beta chains from one sample in a study of T cells in Graves' hyperthyroidism and ophthalmopathy. From the multiplex PCR reads, TCRdb called clonotypes with MiXCR, one entry per CDR3 protein. Of about 180,000 distinct CDR3 sequences listed, about 17% are singletons. The sequenced material came from blood. These TCRs come from a woman in her fifties or sixties with Graves' hyperthyroidism. CDR3s include the opening cysteine and the closing phenylalanine or tryptophan. D genes are given only for firm matches. Clone size is not always given. Where it is, it says once, few, many or a class for expanded clones.

V	size	D	J	DNA	CDR3
TRBV12-3/TRBV12-4	many	NA	TRBJ1-2	TGTGCCAGCAGTTTAGTAGGTGCTCGGTCCTATGGCTACACCTTC	CASSLVGARSYGYTF
TRBV6-5	many	NA	TRBJ1-2	TGTGCCAGCAGTTACTCGGCAGCCTTCTATGGCTACACCTTC	CASSYSAAFYGYTF
TRBV7-2	many	NA	TRBJ1-2	TGTGCCAGCAGCTCGACCGGGATTTGGCAGGGATATGGCTACACCTTC	CASSSTGIWQGYGYTF
TRBV20-1	few	NA	TRBJ1-3	TGCAGTGCACCCGGGCTCAACACCATATATTTT	CSAPGLNTIYF
TRBV7-9	few	NA	TRBJ1-2	TGTGCCAGCAGCCAGGGGCCAGACCTATCGACAGCTAACTATGGCTACACCTTC	CASSQGPDLSTANYGYTF
TRBV6-1	many	NA	TRBJ2-7	TGTGCCAGCAGTTCCATCCCCACAGGGTTCTCCTACGAGCAGTACTTC	CASSSIPTGFSYEQYF
TRBV27	many	NA	TRBJ2-7	TGTGCCAGCAGTCCCGATCTTAGGTGGGGGACCAACTACGAGCAGTACTTC	CASSPDLRWGTNYEQYF
TRBV28	many	NA	TRBJ1-6	TGTGCCATAACACCCAGGGGAGGTCGTTCACCCCTCCACTTT	CAITPRGGRSPLHF
TRBV29-1	many	NA	TRBJ1-2	TGCAGCGTGATAACCAGTCCTCCGAACTATGGCTACACCTTC	CSVITSPPNYGYTF
TRBV12-3/TRBV12-4	many	NA	TRBJ2-5	TGTGCCAGCAGTTTAGCGCCGCTAGAAGAGACCCAGTACTTC	CASSLAPLEETQYF
TRBV28	many	TRBD2	TRBJ2-2	TGTGCCAGCAGTTTACTGAGGACTAGCGGGGCAAACACCGGGGAGCTGTTTTTT	CASSLLRTSGANTGELFF
TRBV7-6	many	NA	TRBJ2-2	TGTGCCAGCAGTCAGGTCCCGGGGGAGCTGTTTTTT	CASSQVPGELFF
TRBV6-2/TRBV6-3	many	NA	TRBJ1-1	TGTGCCAGCGGGACCGGGAAAGCTGAAGCTTTCTTT	CASGTGKAEAFF
TRBV6-1	many	TRBD1	TRBJ1-2	TGTGCCAGCAGTTCCGACAGGGTCCATGGCTACACCTTC	CASSSDRVHGYTF
TRBV14	many	NA	TRBJ2-7	TGTGCCAGCAGCCAAGTCAGCTACTACGAGCAGTACTTC	CASSQVSYYEQYF
TRBV20-1	NA	TRBD1	TRBJ1-6	TGCAGTGCTAGGACAGGGAATAATTCACCCCTCCACTTT	CSARTGNNSPLHF
TRBV15	NA	NA	TRBJ2-1	TGTGCCACCTCGAGGGAGAGGTACAATGAGCAGTTCTTC	CATSRERYNEQFF
TRBV6-1	many	NA	TRBJ1-1	TGTGCCAGCAGACTAGGACCCGGAGGCACTGAAGCTTTCTTT	CASRLGPGGTEAFF
TRBV5-6	many	TRBD1	TRBJ1-1	TGTGCCAGCAGCTTGGCCAAAGGGGGCCAGGCTGAAGCTTTCTTT	CASSLAKGGQAEAFF
TRBV6-1	many	NA	TRBJ1-2	TGTGCCACCCCAGGCGACGACTATGGCTACACCTTC	CATPGDDYGYTF
TRBV5-8	few	NA	TRBJ2-7	TGTGCCAGCAGCTGGGGGGGCCTCACCTACGAGCAGTACTTC	CASSWGGLTYEQYF
TRBV25-1	NA	TRBD2	TRBJ2-7	TGTGCCAGCTCTATAGCGGGGGAGTCCTACGAGCAGTACTTC	CASSIAGESYEQYF
TRBV28	NA	TRBD1	TRBJ1-2	TGTGCCAGCAGTTCCACGCCGACAGGGAACTATGGCTACACCTTC	CASSSTPTGNYGYTF
TRBV5-1	many	NA	TRBJ1-2	TGCGCCAGCAGCTGGGGACCTCAACTCGGCTACACCTTC	CASSWGPQLGYTF
TRBV14	NA	NA	TRBJ1-3	TGTGCCAGCAGCCCCTGGACAGCATACTCCGACTCTGGAAACACCATATATTTT	CASSPWTAYSDSGNTIYF
TRBV6-1	many	TRBD1	TRBJ1-2	TGTGCCAGCACCCTGACAGGGGGGTATGGCTACACCTTC	CASTLTGGYGYTF
TRBV5-5	NA	NA	TRBJ1-2	TGTGCCAGCAGCTTGGTAGAGGGAGGCGGAGGCTACACCTTC	CASSLVEGGGGYTF
TRBV4-3	NA	TRBD1	TRBJ1-2	TGCGCCAGCAGCCAAGGGACAGGGGAAAGCTATGGCTACACCTTC	CASSQGTGESYGYTF
TRBV29-1	NA	NA	TRBJ2-1	TGCAGCGTACAATGGGGATTCAATGAGCAGTTCTTC	CSVQWGFNEQFF
TRBV5-1	many	NA	TRBJ2-6	TGCGCCAGCAGCTTAACTGGGGCCAACGTCCTGACTTTC	CASSLTGANVLTF
TRBV4-3	few	NA	TRBJ2-1	TGCGCCAGCAGCCAAGGGGACGGGTTCTACAATGAGCAGTTCTTC	CASSQGDGFYNEQFF
TRBV28	many	NA	TRBJ1-5	TGTGCCAGCCTTACGGGTTCCAATCAGCCCCAGCATTTT	CASLTGSNQPQHF
TRBV5-1	many	NA	TRBJ2-5	TGCGCCAGCAGCAAACAGACAGGTCCCCAAGAGACCCAGTACTTC	CASSKQTGPQETQYF
TRBV5-1	NA	TRBD2	TRBJ2-1	TGCGCCAGCAGCTTGGCCCCAGCGGGGGGGCAGAATGAGCAGTTCTTC	CASSLAPAGGQNEQFF
TRBV19	many	TRBD1	TRBJ1-2	TGTGCCAGTAGGTTGACAGGGCAAGAAGGGAAAGGCTACACCTTC	CASRLTGQEGKGYTF
TRBV7-3	few	NA	TRBJ2-2	TGTGCCAGCAGCTTACGGGGGAGTACAAACCCCGGGGAGCTGTTTTTT	CASSLRGSTNPGELFF
TRBV12-3/TRBV12-4	many	NA	TRBJ2-1	TGTGCCAGCAGGTTAGATTCTGAGCAGTTCTTC	CASRLDSEQFF
TRBV28	many	NA	TRBJ2-2	TGTGCCAGCAGTTTAAGGGGGTACAACACCGGGGAGCTGTTTTTT	CASSLRGYNTGELFF
TRBV11-2	many	NA	TRBJ2-5	TGTGCCAGCAGCCCGAACCCTTTGGTAGAGACCCAGTACTTC	CASSPNPLVETQYF
TRBV6-5	many	NA	TRBJ1-2	TGTGCCAGCAGTTACTCCAGAACGGGCTATGGCTACACCTTC	CASSYSRTGYGYTF
TRBV5-1	few	TRBD1	TRBJ1-4	TGCGCCAGCAGCTTGGGTGGGACAGTCATTGAAAAACTGTTTTTT	CASSLGGTVIEKLFF
TRBV13	NA	NA	TRBJ1-3	TGTGCCAGCAGCGACGGGGGGGTCGGGGGAAACACCATATATTTT	CASSDGGVGGNTIYF
TRBV15	many	NA	TRBJ1-2	TGTGCCACCCGAGATCTGGACAAGAACTATGGCTACACCTTC	CATRDLDKNYGYTF
TRBV2	many	NA	TRBJ2-7	TGTGCCAGCAGTGAACGCTCGGGTTGGGGGCAGTACTTC	CASSERSGWGQYF
TRBV18	many	NA	TRBJ2-3	TGTGCCAGCTCACCACCCGCCACAGATACGCAGTATTTT	CASSPPATDTQYF
TRBV5-1	many	TRBD2	TRBJ2-1	TGCGCCAGCAGCTTGGGGGGGGGACTCTCCTACAATGAGCAGTTCTTC	CASSLGGGLSYNEQFF
TRBV5-1	many	NA	TRBJ1-2	TGCGCCAGCAGCTTGCCGGCAGGCCCAGCTAACTATGGCTACACCTTC	CASSLPAGPANYGYTF